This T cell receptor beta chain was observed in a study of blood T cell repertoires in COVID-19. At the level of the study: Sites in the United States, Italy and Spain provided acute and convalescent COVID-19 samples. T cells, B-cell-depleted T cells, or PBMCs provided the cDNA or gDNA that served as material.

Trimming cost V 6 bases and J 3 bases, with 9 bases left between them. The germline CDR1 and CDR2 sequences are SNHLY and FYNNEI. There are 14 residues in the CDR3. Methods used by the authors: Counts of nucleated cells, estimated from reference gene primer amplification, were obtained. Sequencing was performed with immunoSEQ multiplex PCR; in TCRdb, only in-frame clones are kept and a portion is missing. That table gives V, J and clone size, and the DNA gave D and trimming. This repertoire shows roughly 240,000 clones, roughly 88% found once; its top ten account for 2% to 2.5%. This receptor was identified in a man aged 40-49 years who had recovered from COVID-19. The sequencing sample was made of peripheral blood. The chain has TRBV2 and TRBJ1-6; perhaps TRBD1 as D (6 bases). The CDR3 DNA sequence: TGTGCCAGCAGCGGACAGAGCTATAATTCACCCCTCCACTTT. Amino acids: CASSGQSYNSPLHF. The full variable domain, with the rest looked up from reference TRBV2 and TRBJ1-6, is EPEVTQTPSHQVTQMGQEVILRCVPISNHLYFYWYRQILGQKVEFLVSFYNNEISEKSEIFDDQFSVERPDGSNFTLKIRSTKLEDSAMYFCASSGQSYNSPLHFGNGTRLTVT.